One and the same sample provided the 21 T cell receptor beta chains below, sequenced in a study of identifying expanded T cells in peripheral blood. TCRdb's table, derived via immunoSEQ multiplex PCR, lists solely in-frame clones and lacks some. This table has roughly 100,000 clones, about nine tenths appearing once. Source material: blood. These receptors came from a person aged 18 to 75 in good health.

The genes are TRBV27 and TRBJ2-6; tentatively, D is TRBD1 or TRBD2 (5 bases each). The CDR3 sequence is 18 residues long. Germline CDR1 and CDR2: MNHEY and SMNVEV (reference sequence). Trimming took off 6 bases at V and 2 bases at J, with 20 bases between the two ends. The CDR3 DNA is TGTGCCAGCAGGAAAACCGGGACGGCTGCTACTGGGGCCAACGTCCTGACTTTC. This encodes CASRKTGTAATGANVLTF.

The chain recombines TRBV19 with TRBJ1-2; TRBD1 aligns across 9 bases. Germline lookup yields CDR1 LNHDA and CDR2 SQIVND (reference sequence). The J segment lost 0 bases and the V segment lost 3 bases, leaving 8 bases of the junction unmatched. The CDR3 runs 17 residues. As DNA, the CDR3 is TGTGCCAGTAGTATCCGGACAGGGGATACGGCTAACTATGGCTACACCTTC. This encodes CASSIRTGDTANYGYTF.

The rearrangement links TRBV10-3 to TRBJ2-1; the match to TRBD2 covers 15 bases. J was trimmed by 5 bases and V by 5 bases; bases with no gene match: 4. There are 16 residues in the CDR3. Germline CDR1 is ENHRY and CDR2 is SYGVKD. The CDR3 region is CAISPGTSGRNNEQFF. The CDR3 nucleotides are TGTGCCATCAGTCCCGGGACTAGCGGGAGGAACAATGAGCAGTTCTTC.

The genes are TRBV10-3 and TRBJ2-3; D could derive from TRBD1 or TRBD2 (5 bases each). V was cut by 7 bases and J by 1 base, with 15 bases left in between. Germline values: CDR1 ENHRY, CDR2 SYGVKD. The CDR3 length is 15 residues. CDR3: CAIIDTRGGTDTQYF. The CDR3 region has the DNA TGTGCCATCATTGATACTAGAGGGGGCACAGATACGCAGTATTTT.

The V call is TRBV2, the J call TRBJ2-3, with 11 bases that match TRBD2. The J segment lost 0 bases and the V segment lost 3 bases, leaving 8 bases of the junction unmatched. CDR1 is SNHLY, CDR2 FYNNEI, per germline. The CDR3 is made up of 18 amino acids. For the CDR3, the DNA is TGTGCCAGCAGTGACTTACCACGGACTAGCGGGAGCACAGATACGCAGTATTTT. This codes for CASSDLPRTSGSTDTQYF.

The chain links TRBV5-4 to TRBJ2-1, with 10 bases identical to TRBD2. CDR1 is SGHNT, CDR2 YYREEE, per germline (reference sequence). J lost 5 bases, V lost 6 bases, and 11 bases had no gene match. The CDR3 sequence is 16 residues long. The CDR3 here is CASTPVKREGNNEQFF. The CDR3 region has the DNA TGTGCCAGCACCCCGGTAAAGCGGGAGGGAAACAATGAGCAGTTCTTC.

CDR3 sequence reads: CASRSLGQSSGNTIYF. The CDR3 nucleotides read TGTGCCAGCAGGTCTCTAGGACAGAGCTCTGGAAACACCATATATTTT. The V and J genes are TRBV27 and TRBJ1-3, with a possible D match to TRBD1 (6 bases). The V end was cut by 6 bases, the J end by 0 bases, with 15 bases between. The germline CDR1 and CDR2 sequences are MNHEY and SMNVEV (reference sequence). This CDR3 contains 16 residues.

In this sample, this clone turned up a few times. This chain joins TRBV5-1 and TRBJ1-1, with D possibly matching TRBD1 (5 bases). The CDR3 spans 15 residues. V lost 7 bases, J lost 5 bases, and 21 bases lay in between. The germline gives CDR1 SGHRS, CDR2 YFSETQ. The CDR3 loop reads CASGPSYVGGTEAFF. CDR3 in DNA: TGCGCCAGCGGACCTAGTTACGTCGGGGGAACTGAAGCTTTCTTT.

V gene TRBV11-2 combines with J gene TRBJ2-5, with a tentative D call TRBD1 (6 bases). The germline V gene encodes CDR1 SGHAT and CDR2 FQNNGV. Trimming removed 0 bases from V and 5 bases from J, with 16 bases in between. The CDR3 is 16 residues long. The CDR3 sequence is CASSLDAQGPWETQYF. The CDR3 bases are TGTGCCAGCAGCTTAGACGCGCAGGGGCCATGGGAGACCCAGTACTTC.

This clone was seen a few times. The chain is built from TRBV6-1 and TRBJ1-1; TRBD1 might be the D (5 bases). This CDR3 region has 11 residues. Germline lookup yields CDR1 MNHNS and CDR2 SASEGT. The CDR3 DNA follows: TGTGCGGACGGGGCGGTCACTGAAGCTTTCTTT. Its protein is CADGAVTEAFF.

The gene calls are TRBV7-2 and TRBJ1-1; the D gene is possibly TRBD1 (5 bases). Germline V gene lookup returns CDR1 SGHTA and CDR2 FQGNSA. This CDR3 is built from 15 residues. V shed 5 bases and J shed 0 bases, with 13 bases lying between them. DNA of the CDR3: TGTGCCAGCAGCCCACCCTGGACAATGAACACTGAAGCTTTCTTT. This sequence encodes CASSPPWTMNTEAFF.

V and J are TRBV9 and TRBJ1-2; 7 bases match TRBD1. CDR3 length equals 14 residues. The germline V gene has CDR1 SGDLS and CDR2 YYNGEE. J lost 7 bases, V lost 4 bases, and 10 bases had no gene match. CDR3 region: CASSRGDSFRGYTF. CDR3 DNA sequence: TGTGCCAGCAGCAGGGGGGACAGTTTCCGTGGCTACACCTTC.

The rearrangement links TRBV6-6 to TRBJ2-2; D remains ambiguous. Trimming removed 8 bases from V and 0 bases from J, with 10 bases in between. Germline V lookup: CDR1 MNHNY, CDR2 SVGAGI (reference sequence). This CDR3 comprises 14 residues. The CDR3 DNA reads as TGTGCCAGCCCCGGGCAGGCGAACACCGGGGAGCTGTTTTTT. It translates to CASPGQANTGELFF.

J is TRBJ1-1 and V is TRBV18; 8 bases match TRBD1. The CDR3 covers 14 residues. The junction had 5 bases not matched to a gene; V was cut back by 3 bases and J by 5 bases. Germline assignment: CDR1 KGHSH and CDR2 LQKENI. The CDR3 reads CASSPGQGGTEAFF. CDR3 DNA sequence: TGTGCCAGCTCACCTGGACAGGGAGGGACTGAAGCTTTCTTT.

The rearrangement uses TRBV11-1 and TRBJ2-7; no clear D. The CDR3 extends over 14 amino acids. V was cut by 1 base and J by 2 bases, with 9 bases left in between. Per germline, CDR1 SGHAT and CDR2 FQDESV (reference sequence). This CDR3 reads CASSLEPATYEQYF. Written as DNA, the CDR3 is TGTGCCAGCAGCTTAGAACCGGCAACCTACGAGCAGTACTTC.

This chain joins TRBV2 and TRBJ1-5; 7 nucleotides match TRBD1. The length of the CDR3 is 13 residues. Germline V gene data show CDR1 as SNHLY and CDR2 as FYNNEI. V shed 2 bases and J 6 bases; nucleotides not matched to a gene: 1. CDR3 DNA: TGTGCCAGCAGTGAACAGGGGGTTCAGCCCCAGCATTTT. It encodes CASSEQGVQPQHF. The full variable domain, with the rest looked up from reference TRBV2 and TRBJ1-5, is EPEVTQTPSHQVTQMGQEVILRCVPISNHLYFYWYRQILGQKVEFLVSFYNNEISEKSEIFDDQFSVERPDGSNFTLKIRSTKLEDSAMYFCASSEQGVQPQHFGDGTRLSIL.

The chain recombines TRBV28 with TRBJ2-7, with a weak D call TRBD2 (7 bases). There are 14 residues in the CDR3. The germline V gene has CDR1 MDHEN and CDR2 SYDVKM. Trimming cost V 6 bases and J 2 bases, with 14 bases left between them. The CDR3 DNA follows: TGTGCCAGCAGCCAAGGGGGGGCCACCTACGAGCAGTACTTC. It codes for CASSQGGATYEQYF.

The chain links TRBV28 to TRBJ2-3; a weak D match, TRBD1 (6 bases). Germline V gene lookup returns CDR1 MDHEN and CDR2 SYDVKM. This CDR3 spans 15 amino acids. V lost 3 bases and J lost 4, with 14 bases in between. The CDR3 nucleotides read TGTGCCAGCAGTTTGGGGCACAGGGTCGCAGATACGCAGTATTTT. It is translated as CASSLGHRVADTQYF.

The chain combines TRBV7-9 with TRBJ2-3; D is perhaps TRBD2 (5 bases). The V end was cut by 2 bases, the J end by 3 bases, with 9 bases between. The CDR3 is made up of 14 amino acids. Germline CDR1 reads SEHNR; CDR2 reads FQNEAQ (reference sequence). The CDR3 region has the DNA TGTGCCAGCAGCTTATCTTCGGGGACAGATACGCAGTATTTT. Its translation is CASSLSSGTDTQYF.

This clone appeared a single time. This chain uses TRBV7-9 with TRBJ1-1; D gene uncertain. Per the germline V gene, CDR1 is SEHNR and CDR2 is FQNEAQ (reference sequence). This CDR3 has 14 residues. V was pared by 8 bases and J by 6 bases, with 19 bases between. DNA for the CDR3: TGTGCCAGCCTCATGAACAGCGTTATGGCTGAAGCTTTCTTT. Its translation is CASLMNSVMAEAFF.

This clone showed up just once. The rearrangement uses TRBV27 and TRBJ2-1; D unresolved. Looked up from germline, CDR1 is MNHEY and CDR2 is SMNVEV (reference sequence). Trimming took off 6 bases at V and 0 bases at J, with 12 bases between the two ends. The CDR3 loop spans 15 amino acids. For the CDR3, the DNA is TGTGCCAGCAGGACCCGGGCCTCCTCCTACAATGAGCAGTTCTTC. Protein product: CASRTRASSYNEQFF.